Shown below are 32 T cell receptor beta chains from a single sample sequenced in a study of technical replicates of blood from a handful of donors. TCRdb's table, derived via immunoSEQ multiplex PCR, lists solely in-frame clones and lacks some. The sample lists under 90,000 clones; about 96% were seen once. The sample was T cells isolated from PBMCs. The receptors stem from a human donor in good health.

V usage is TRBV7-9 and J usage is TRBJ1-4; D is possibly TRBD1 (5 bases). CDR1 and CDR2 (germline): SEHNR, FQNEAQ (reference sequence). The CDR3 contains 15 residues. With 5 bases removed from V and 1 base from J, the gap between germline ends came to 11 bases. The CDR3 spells CASSGQGLTNEKLFF. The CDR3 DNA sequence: TGTGCCAGCAGCGGTCAGGGTTTAACTAATGAAAAACTGTTTTTT.

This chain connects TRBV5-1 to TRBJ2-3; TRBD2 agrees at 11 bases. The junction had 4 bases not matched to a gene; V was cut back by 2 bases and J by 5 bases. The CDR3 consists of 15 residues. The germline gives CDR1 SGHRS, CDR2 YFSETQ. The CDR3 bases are TGCGCCAGCAGCTTACTAGCGGGGGCAGGAGATACGCAGTATTTT. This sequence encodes CASSLLAGAGDTQYF.

As DNA, the CDR3 is TGTGCCAGCAGCCCACGCCTGGACTACCAAGAGACCCAGTACTTC. Translation: CASSPRLDYQETQYF. This chain links TRBV7-9 with TRBJ2-5, with D perhaps TRBD2 (5 bases). Germline CDR1 is SEHNR and CDR2 is FQNEAQ (reference sequence). The CDR3 length is 15 residues. Trimming took off 5 bases at V and 0 bases at J, with 13 bases between the two ends. The whole variable domain, filled in from reference TRBV7-9 and TRBJ2-5, reads DTGVSQNPRHKITKRGQNVTFRCDPISEHNRLYWYRQTLGQGPEFLTYFQNEAQLEKSRLLSDRFSAERPKGSFSTLEIQRTEQGDSAMYLCASSPRLDYQETQYFGPGTRLLVL.

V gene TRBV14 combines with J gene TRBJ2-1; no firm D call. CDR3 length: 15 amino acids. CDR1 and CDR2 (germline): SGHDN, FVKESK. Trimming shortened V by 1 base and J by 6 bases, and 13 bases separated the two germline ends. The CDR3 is CASSQGRGWLNEQFF. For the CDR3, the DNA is TGTGCCAGCAGCCAAGGTCGCGGATGGCTCAATGAGCAGTTCTTC.

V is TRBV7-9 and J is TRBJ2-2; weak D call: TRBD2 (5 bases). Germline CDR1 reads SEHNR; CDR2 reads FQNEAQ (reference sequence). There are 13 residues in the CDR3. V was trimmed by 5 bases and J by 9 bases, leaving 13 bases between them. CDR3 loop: CASSPRGLWELFF. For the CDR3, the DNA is TGTGCCAGCAGCCCCAGAGGGTTATGGGAGCTGTTTTTT.

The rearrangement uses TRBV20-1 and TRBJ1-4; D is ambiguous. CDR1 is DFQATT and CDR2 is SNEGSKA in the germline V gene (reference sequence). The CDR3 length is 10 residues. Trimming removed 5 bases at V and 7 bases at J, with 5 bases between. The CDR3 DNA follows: TGCAGTGCTCTATTTGAAAAACTGTTTTTT. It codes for CSALFEKLFF.

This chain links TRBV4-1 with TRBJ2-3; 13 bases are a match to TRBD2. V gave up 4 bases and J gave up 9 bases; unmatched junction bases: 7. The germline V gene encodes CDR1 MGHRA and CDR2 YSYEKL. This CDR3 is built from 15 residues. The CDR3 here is CASSRGLAGAGTQYF. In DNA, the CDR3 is TGCGCCAGCAGCCGAGGACTAGCGGGGGCAGGGACGCAGTATTTT.

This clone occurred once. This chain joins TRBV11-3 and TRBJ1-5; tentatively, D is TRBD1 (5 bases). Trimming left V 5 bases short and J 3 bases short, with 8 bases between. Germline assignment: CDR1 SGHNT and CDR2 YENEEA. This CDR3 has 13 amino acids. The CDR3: CASSPGHNQPQHF. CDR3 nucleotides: TGTGCCAGCAGCCCCGGACACAATCAGCCCCAGCATTTT. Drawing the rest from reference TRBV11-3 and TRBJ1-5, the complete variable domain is EAGVVQSPRYKIIEKKQPVAFWCNPISGHNTLYWYLQNLGQGPELLIRYENEEAVDDSQLPKDRFSAERLKGVDSTLKIQPAELGDSAVYLCASSPGHNQPQHFGDGTRLSIL.

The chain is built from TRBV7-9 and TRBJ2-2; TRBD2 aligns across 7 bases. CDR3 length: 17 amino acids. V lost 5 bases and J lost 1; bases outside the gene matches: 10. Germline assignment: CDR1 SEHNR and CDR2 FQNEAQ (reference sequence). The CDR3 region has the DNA TGTGCCAGCAGCCGAGCGGCAGGGAGGGTGAACACCGGGGAGCTGTTTTTT. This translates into CASSRAAGRVNTGELFF.

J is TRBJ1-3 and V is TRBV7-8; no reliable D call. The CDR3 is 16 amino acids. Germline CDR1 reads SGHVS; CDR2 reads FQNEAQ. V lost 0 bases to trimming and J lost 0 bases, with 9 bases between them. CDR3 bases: TGTGCCAGCAGCTTAGCTGGAGGCAACTCTGGAAACACCATATATTTT. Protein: CASSLAGGNSGNTIYF.

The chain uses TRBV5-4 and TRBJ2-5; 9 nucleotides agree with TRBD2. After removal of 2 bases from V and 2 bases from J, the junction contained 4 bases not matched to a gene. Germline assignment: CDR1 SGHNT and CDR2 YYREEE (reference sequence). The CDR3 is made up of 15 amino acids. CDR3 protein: CASSLRLAEQETQYF. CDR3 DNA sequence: TGTGCCAGCAGCTTACGACTAGCGGAGCAAGAGACCCAGTACTTC.

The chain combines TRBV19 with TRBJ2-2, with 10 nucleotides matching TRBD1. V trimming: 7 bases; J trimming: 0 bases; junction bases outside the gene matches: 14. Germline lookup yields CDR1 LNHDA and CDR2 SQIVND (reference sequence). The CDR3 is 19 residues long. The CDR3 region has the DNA TGTGCCAGTATCCTCGGGGGGTGGGACAGGGGAGCGAACACCGGGGAGCTGTTTTTT. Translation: CASILGGWDRGANTGELFF. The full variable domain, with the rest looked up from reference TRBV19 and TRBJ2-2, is DGGITQSPKYLFRKEGQNVTLSCEQNLNHDAMYWYRQDPGQGLRLIYYSQIVNDFQKGDIAEGYSVSREKKESFPLTVTSAQKNPTAFYLCASILGGWDRGANTGELFFGEGSRLTVL.

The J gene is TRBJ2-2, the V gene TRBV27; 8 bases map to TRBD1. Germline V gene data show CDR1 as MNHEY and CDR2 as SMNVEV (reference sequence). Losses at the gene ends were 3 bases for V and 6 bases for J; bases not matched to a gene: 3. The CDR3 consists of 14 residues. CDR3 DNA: TGTGCCAGCAGTTTCACAGGGGGAGCCGGGGAGCTGTTTTTT. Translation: CASSFTGGAGELFF.

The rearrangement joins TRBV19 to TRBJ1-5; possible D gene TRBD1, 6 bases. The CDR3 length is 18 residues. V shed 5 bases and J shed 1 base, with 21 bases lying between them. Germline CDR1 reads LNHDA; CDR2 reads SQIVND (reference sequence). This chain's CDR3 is CASSLRHTGISSNQPQHF. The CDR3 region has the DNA TGTGCCAGTAGTTTAAGACACACAGGGATCTCGAGCAATCAGCCCCAGCATTTT.

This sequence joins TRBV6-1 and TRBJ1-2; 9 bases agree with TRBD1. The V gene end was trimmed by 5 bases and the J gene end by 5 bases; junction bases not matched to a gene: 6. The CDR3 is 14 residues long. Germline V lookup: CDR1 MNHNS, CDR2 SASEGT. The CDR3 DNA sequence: TGTGCCAGCAGTACCCGGGACAGGGCTTATGGCTACACCTTC. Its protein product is CASSTRDRAYGYTF.

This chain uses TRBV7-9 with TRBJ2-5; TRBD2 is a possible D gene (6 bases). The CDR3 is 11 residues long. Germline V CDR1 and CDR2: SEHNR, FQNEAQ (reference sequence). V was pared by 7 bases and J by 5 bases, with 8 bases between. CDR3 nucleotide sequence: TGTGCCAGCACCCGGGGGGAGACCCAGTACTTC. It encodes CASTRGETQYF.

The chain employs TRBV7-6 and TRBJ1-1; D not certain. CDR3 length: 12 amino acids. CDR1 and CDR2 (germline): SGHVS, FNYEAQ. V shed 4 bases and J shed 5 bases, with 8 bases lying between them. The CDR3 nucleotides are TGTGCCAGCAGCTCCCCCGGGACTGAAGCTTTCTTT. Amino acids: CASSSPGTEAFF.

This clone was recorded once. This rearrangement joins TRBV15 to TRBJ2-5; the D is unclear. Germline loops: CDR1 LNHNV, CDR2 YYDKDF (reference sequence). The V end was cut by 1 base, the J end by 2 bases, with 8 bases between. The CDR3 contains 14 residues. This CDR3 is CATSRAGLQETQYF. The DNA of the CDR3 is TGTGCCACCAGCAGAGCAGGCTTACAAGAGACCCAGTACTTC. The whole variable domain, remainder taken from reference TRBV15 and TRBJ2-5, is DAMVIQNPRYQVTQFGKPVTLSCSQTLNHNVMYWYQQKSSQAPKLLFHYYDKDFNNEADTPDNFQSRRPNTSFCFLDIRSPGLGDTAMYLCATSRAGLQETQYFGPGTRLLVL.

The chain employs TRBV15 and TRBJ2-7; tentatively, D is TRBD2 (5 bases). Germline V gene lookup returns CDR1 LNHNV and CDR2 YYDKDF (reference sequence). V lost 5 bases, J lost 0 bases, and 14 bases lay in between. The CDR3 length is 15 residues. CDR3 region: CATSFMPGSSYEQYF. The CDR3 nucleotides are TGTGCCACCAGCTTCATGCCGGGGAGCTCCTACGAGCAGTACTTC.

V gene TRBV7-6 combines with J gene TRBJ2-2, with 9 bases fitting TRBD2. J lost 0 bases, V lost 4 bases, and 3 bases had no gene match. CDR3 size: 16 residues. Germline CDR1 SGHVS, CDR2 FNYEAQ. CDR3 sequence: CASSSRLAANTGELFF. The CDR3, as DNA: TGTGCCAGCAGCTCTCGACTAGCGGCGAACACCGGGGAGCTGTTTTTT.

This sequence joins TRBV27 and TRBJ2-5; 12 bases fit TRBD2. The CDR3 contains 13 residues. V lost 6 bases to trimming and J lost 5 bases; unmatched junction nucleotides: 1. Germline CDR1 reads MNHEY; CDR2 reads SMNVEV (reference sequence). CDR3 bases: TGTGCCAGCAGACTAGCGGGAGGCGAGACCCAGTACTTC. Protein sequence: CASRLAGGETQYF.

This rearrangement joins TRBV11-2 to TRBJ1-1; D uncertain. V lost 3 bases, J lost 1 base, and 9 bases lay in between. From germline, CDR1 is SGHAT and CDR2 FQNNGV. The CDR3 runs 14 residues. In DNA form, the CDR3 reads TGTGCCAGCAGCTTCACAGCAAGGAACACTGAAGCTTTCTTT. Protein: CASSFTARNTEAFF.

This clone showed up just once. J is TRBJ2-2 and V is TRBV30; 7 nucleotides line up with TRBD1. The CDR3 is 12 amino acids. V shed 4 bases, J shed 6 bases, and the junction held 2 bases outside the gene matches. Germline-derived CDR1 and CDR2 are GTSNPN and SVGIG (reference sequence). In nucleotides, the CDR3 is TGTGCCTGGAAGACAGGGCCCGGGGAGCTGTTTTTT. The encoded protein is CAWKTGPGELFF.

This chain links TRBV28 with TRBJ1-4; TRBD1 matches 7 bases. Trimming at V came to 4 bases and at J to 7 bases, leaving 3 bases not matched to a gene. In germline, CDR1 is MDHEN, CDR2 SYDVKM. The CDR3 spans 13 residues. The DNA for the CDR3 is TGTGCCAGCAGTTCAGGGGGAATTGAAAAACTGTTTTTT. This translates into CASSSGGIEKLFF.

In DNA form, the CDR3 reads TGTGCCAGCAGCAAACTAGCGGGAGGTACCGAGCAGTACTTC. It specifies CASSKLAGGTEQYF. The chain is built from TRBV11-2 and TRBJ2-7; 12 nucleotides line up with TRBD2. V shed 5 bases, J shed 6 bases, and the junction held 5 bases outside the gene matches. This CDR3 contains 14 residues. Germline-derived CDR1 and CDR2 are SGHAT and FQNNGV.

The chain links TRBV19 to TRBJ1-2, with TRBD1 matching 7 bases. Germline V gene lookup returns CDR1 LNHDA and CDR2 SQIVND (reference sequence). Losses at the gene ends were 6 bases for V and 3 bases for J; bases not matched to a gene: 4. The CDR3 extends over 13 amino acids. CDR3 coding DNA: TGTGCCAGTAGCACAGGGGACCACTATGGCTACACCTTC. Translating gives CASSTGDHYGYTF.

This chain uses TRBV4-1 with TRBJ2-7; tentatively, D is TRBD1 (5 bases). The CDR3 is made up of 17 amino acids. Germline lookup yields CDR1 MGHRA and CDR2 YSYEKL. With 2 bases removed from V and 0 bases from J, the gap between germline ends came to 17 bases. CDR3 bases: TGCGCCAGCAGCCAACCCCGTCAGGGCAGGAGCTCCTACGAGCAGTACTTC. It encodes CASSQPRQGRSSYEQYF.

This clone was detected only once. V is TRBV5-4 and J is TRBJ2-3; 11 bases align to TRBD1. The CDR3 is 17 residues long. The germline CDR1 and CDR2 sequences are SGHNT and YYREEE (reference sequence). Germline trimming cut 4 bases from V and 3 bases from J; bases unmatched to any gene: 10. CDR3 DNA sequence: TGTGCCAGCAGCACAATTCCTGGGACAGGGGGGACAGATACGCAGTATTTT. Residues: CASSTIPGTGGTDTQYF.

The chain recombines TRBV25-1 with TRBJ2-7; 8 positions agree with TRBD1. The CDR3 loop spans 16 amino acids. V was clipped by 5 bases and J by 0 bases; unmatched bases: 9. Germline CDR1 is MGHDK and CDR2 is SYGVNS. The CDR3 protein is CASSTSGQGLSYEQYF. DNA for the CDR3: TGTGCCAGCAGTACCTCCGGACAGGGCCTCTCCTACGAGCAGTACTTC.

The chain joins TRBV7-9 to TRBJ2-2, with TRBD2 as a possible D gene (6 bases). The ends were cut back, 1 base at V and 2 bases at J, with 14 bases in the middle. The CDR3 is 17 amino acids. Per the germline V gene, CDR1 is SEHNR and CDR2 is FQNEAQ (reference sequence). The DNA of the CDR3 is TGTGCCAGCAGCTTAGTTTTTCGGACTAATAACACCGGGGAGCTGTTTTTT. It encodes CASSLVFRTNNTGELFF.

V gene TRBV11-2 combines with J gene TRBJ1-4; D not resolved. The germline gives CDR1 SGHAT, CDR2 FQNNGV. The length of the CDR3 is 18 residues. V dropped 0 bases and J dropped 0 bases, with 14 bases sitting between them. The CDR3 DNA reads TGTGCCAGCAGCTTAGATTTTTTCAGCGGGACAACTAATGAAAAACTGTTTTTT. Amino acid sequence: CASSLDFFSGTTNEKLFF.

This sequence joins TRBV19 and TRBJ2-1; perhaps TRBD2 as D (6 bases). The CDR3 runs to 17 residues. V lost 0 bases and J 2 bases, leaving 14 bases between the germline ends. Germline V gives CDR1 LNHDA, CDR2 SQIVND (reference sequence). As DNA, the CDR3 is TGTGCCAGTAGTATAGATTTCCCGGGAGTAACCTACAATGAGCAGTTCTTC. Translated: CASSIDFPGVTYNEQFF.